This TCR beta chain appears in the sequencing data of a study of shared clonotypes between healthy human individuals. The study enrolled healthy HIV-negative adults without recent acute infections or vaccinations as donors. The assay was immunoSEQ multiplex PCR, and TCRdb's table has in-frame clones only and misses some. The table has about 1.5 million clones, over 95% seen once. The sample taken for sequencing was naive CD4+ T cells sorted from blood. Documented subset: CD45RA+ positively selected. The TCR sequence derives from a man aged 25 to 40 in good health.

CDR3 sequence reads: CASSLNPLPYEQYF. CDR3 DNA: TGTGCCAGCAGTTTAAATCCCCTCCCATACGAGCAGTACTTC. The V call is TRBV27, the J call TRBJ2-7, with D unclear. The CDR3 length is 14 residues. Germline CDR1 reads MNHEY; CDR2 reads SMNVEV (reference sequence). The V gene lost 2 bases and the J gene lost 4 bases, with 12 bases spanning the gap.